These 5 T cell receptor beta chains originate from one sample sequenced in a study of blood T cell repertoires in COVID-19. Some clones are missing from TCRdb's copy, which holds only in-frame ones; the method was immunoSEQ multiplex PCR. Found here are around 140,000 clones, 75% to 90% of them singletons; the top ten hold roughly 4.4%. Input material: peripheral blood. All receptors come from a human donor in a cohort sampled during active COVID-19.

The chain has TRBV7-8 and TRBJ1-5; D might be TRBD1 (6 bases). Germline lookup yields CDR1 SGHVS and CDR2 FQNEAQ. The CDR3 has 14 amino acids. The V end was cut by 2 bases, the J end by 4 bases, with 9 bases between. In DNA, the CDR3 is TGTGCCAGCAGCTTAAACGACAGGAATCAGCCCCAGCATTTT. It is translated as CASSLNDRNQPQHF. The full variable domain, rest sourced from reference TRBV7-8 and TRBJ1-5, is GAGVSQSPRYKVAKRGQDVALRCDPISGHVSLFWYQQALGQGPEFLTYFQNEAQLDKSGLPSDRFFAERPEGSVSTLKIQRTQQEDSAVYLCASSLNDRNQPQHFGDGTRLSIL.

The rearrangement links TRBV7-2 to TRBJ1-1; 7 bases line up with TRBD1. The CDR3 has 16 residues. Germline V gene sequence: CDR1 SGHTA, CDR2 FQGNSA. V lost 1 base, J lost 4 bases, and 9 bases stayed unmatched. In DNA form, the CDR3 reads TGTGCCAGCAGCTTAGAGAGGGGGCGGGTCGGCACTGAAGCTTTCTTT. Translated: CASSLERGRVGTEAFF.

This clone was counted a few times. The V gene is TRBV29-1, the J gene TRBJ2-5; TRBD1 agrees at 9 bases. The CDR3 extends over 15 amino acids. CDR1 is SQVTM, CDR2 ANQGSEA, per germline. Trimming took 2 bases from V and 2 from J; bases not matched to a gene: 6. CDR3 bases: TGCAGCGTTGAATGGCGGGACAGGGTACAAGAGACCCAGTACTTC. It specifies CSVEWRDRVQETQYF.

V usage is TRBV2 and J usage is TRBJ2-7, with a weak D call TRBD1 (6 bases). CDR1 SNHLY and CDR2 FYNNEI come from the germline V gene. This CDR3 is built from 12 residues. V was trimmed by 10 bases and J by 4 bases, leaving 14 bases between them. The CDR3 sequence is CATQGLEYEQYF. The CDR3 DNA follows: TGTGCCACCCAGGGGCTGGAGTACGAGCAGTACTTC. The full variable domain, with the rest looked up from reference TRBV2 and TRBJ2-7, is EPEVTQTPSHQVTQMGQEVILRCVPISNHLYFYWYRQILGQKVEFLVSFYNNEISEKSEIFDDQFSVERPDGSNFTLKIRSTKLEDSAMYFCATQGLEYEQYFGPGTRLTVT.

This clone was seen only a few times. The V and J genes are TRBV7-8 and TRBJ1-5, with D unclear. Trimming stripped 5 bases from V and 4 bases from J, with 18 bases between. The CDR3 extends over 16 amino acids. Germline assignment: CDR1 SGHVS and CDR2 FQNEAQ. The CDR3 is CASSPSGGVWNQPQHF. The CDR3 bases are TGTGCCAGCAGCCCTAGCGGTGGGGTATGGAATCAGCCCCAGCATTTT.